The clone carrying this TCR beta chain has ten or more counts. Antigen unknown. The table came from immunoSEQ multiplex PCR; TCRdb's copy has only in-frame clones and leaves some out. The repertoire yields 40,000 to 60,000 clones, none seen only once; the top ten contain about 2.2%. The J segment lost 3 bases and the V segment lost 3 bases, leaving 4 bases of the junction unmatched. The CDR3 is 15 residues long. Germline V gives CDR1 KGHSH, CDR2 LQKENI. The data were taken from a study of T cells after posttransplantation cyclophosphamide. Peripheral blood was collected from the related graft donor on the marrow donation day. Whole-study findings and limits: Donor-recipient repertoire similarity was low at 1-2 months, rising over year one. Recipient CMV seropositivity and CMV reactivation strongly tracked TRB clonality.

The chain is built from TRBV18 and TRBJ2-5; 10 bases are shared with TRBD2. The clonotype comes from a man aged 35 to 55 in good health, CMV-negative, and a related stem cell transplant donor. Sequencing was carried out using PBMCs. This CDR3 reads CASSPPSGSKETQYF. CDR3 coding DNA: TGTGCCAGCTCACCTCCTAGCGGGAGTAAAGAGACCCAGTACTTC.